This T cell receptor (beta chain) was documented in a study of long-term antiretroviral therapy in people with HIV (dated 2022 in TCRdb). For context, the study as a whole: The earliest samples were collected roughly a decade before the 2015 WHO recommendation for immediate ART, at a time when ART was usually postponed until CD4 counts fell. Whether ART initiation and durable HIV suppression were associated with changes in peripheral blood TRB repertoire composition and diversity was tested in a retrospective serial study. From some 30 adults with confirmed HIV infection, the cohort provided under 250 cryopreserved PBMC samples, gathered serially across a mean of approximately six years (range 1-12). Among the approximately 27 participants with HIV, around ten were female. Test extractions of a monoclonal T-cell line alongside approximately 34 polyclonal samples showed no cross-contamination during QIAcube processing.

Participants were included only if at least one PBMC sample before ART initiation and at least two post-ART samples were available. Every participant with HIV received treatment in the United States of America. Before DNA extraction, cryopreserved samples of roughly 0.95-10 million PBMC were thawed and washed. At the time of the earliest PBMC sample for each participant with HIV, ages ranged from about 23 to 60 years. PBMC samples from each participant spanned 1-4 timepoints before ART initiation and 2-8 timepoints after ART initiation, with a median of 7 samples. Serial HIV viral load, CD4+ T-cell count, ART history and demographic data were obtained for every participant. Using a Qiagen kit on a QIAcube, genomic DNA was extracted from unsorted PBMC, with samples processed in batches of 12. The CDR3 has 13 amino acids, counting the end cysteine and phenylalanine. Of all the DNA, just the CDR3 is kept, 39 bases in frame from base 1. CDR1 and CDR2 are read off the germline V gene (reference sequence) as MNHEY and SMNVEV. Cut back by 2 bases and 1 base, the V and J ends lie 3 bases apart.

Overall results and qualifications from the work: A significant increase in TRB diversity was found to be associated with ART initiation, although TRB diversity was observed to remain significantly below that of transplant donor controls even after long-term ART. Inferences about post-ART repertoire changes were limited because no data were available on ART adherence, viral resistance or therapy changes. Since PBMC availability was limited, sequencing covered only the TCR beta chain, with no alpha chain pairing. The repertoire was dominated across all time points by expanded TRB clones identified before ART initiation, although this dominance was seen to fluctuate and to decrease in many PLHIV after ART. CDR3 length ranges in HIV repertoires were narrower than in controls, and network structure suggested an antigen-experienced repertoire with only a slight naive shift after ART. Because pre-ART samples had limited cell numbers, unsorted PBMC were profiled rather than sorted CD4+ and CD8+ T cells. The samples span the years 2004 to 2017, and the ART regimens used may be less effective than current regimens.

Turning to this clone: The specificity of this receptor is unknown. No base quality values were provided; no much bigger clone lies one nucleotide off.

The immunoSEQ hsTCRB v3.0 assay was used at survey level resolution to sequence the TRB variable region. A depth of roughly 35,000-50,000 T-cell genomes per sample was targeted for TRB sequencing. Pooled TRB libraries were sequenced on an Illumina MiSeq with a v3 150-cycle kit. As for the original processing: Repertoire analysis ran in R within a reproducible Nextflow workflow covering QC, data transformation and analysis. LymphoSeq2, an R package for exploring AIRR-Seq data, was used to implement the custom analyses. Several samples yielding fewer than 5000 total TRB sequences were excluded, leaving around 200 analyzed HIV repertoires. Among the 170 to 200 retained HIV repertoires, 59 were collected before ART initiation and some 130 after ART initiation. Repertoires were downsampled to 5000 TRB nucleotide sequences, with summary statistics averaged over 100 downsampling iterations. Only TRB sequences with CDR3 regions of at least seven amino acids were retained for analysis. Two measures captured diversity: a Shannon entropy-derived clonality score and the Gini coefficient. In the repertoire networks, any two of the top 5000 CDR3 amino acid sequences were linked whenever the two sequences differed by an edit distance of one. For TRB CDR3 amino acid sequences, antigen specificity groups and MHC restriction were predicted with GLIPH2. Known CMV, EBV, HIV or tissue antigen associations were flagged by matching CDR3 amino acid sequences against VDJdb and McPAS-TCR. Pre-ART, post-ART and control groups were compared with Wilcoxon signed-rank tests and Holm-Bonferroni correction. TCRdb carries this immuneACCESS record with in-frame sequences only. Its versions omit some clonotypes, under half of them owing to an unresolved V gene in the studies checked, with the rest unexplained. V and J calls and clone size follow that table, whereas D and trimming were derived from the DNA. The sample profile shows 24,000 or so clones; more than 80% of them were found once. Over 9% of the sample goes to the ten largest clones.

This sequence uses TRBV27 and TRBJ1-5; no confident D gene assignment can be made. The sample was unsorted PBMCs, taken 7.6 years after starting antiretroviral therapy. This sequence was found in a woman aged 40 to 50 with HIV. The nucleotide sequence is given as TGTGCCAGCAGTTTAACGAGCAATCAGCCCCAGCATTTT. Translation gives CASSLTSNQPQHF.